This T cell receptor beta chain was captured by sequencing in a study of Graves' ophthalmopathy and Graves' hyperthyroidism (dated by TCRdb to the late 2010s). A note on the overall study: Peripheral blood was collected at initial diagnosis, prior to any treatment. An independent validation cohort comprised roughly 20 hyperthyroidism patients and some 16 patients who later progressed from hyperthyroidism to ophthalmopathy. Once sampling was done, hyperthyroidism patients were given methimazole at a starting dose of 30 mg daily, while ophthalmopathy patients were given high-dose intravenous methylprednisolone. In total, over 130 blood samples were TCR-sequenced: approximately 42 ophthalmopathy, under 80 hyperthyroidism and approximately 17 hyperthyroidism-to-ophthalmopathy patients. TCR beta repertoire signatures were used to distinguish Graves' ophthalmopathy from Graves' hyperthyroidism and to predict progression to ophthalmopathy. A discovery set of 100 patients (43 ophthalmopathy, under 65 stable hyperthyroidism) was enrolled to explore V-J signatures distinguishing ophthalmopathy from hyperthyroidism. In roughly six hyperthyroidism patients, the T-cell repertoires found in thyroid tissue were compared with those found in blood. Study-wide conclusions, independent of this receptor: Sample size was not statistically predetermined, and group allocation was not concealed from the investigators. In validation, the model predicted ophthalmopathy progression with about 71% sensitivity and approximately 78% specificity; about a dozen predicted patients were CT-confirmed with GO in a median of approximately six months. In cross-validation, the 13-signature model distinguished ophthalmopathy from stable hyperthyroidism with just over 85% sensitivity and approximately 81% specificity, and in the test set the corresponding values were around 78% and 73%. Most of the expanded thyroid clonotypes with a frequency above 0.001 were also detected in blood, and it was suggested that the thyroid immune response may be reflected by blood repertoires.

For repertoire sequencing, the TCR beta CDR3 regions were amplified from RNA transcripts. A first-round RT-PCR used HTBI primers with the Qiagen OneStep RT-PCR kit, followed by a second-round multiplex PCR, size selection and purification. The libraries underwent paired-end sequencing with 100 bp reads on an Illumina HiSeq2000. In the source study's methods: SOAPnuke was used for read processing, and reads with adapters, uncalled bases, a mean Phred below 15, or no exact constant-primer or identifier match were discarded. COPE v1.2.5 was used to merge high-quality paired reads. Clonotypes were defined as unique nucleotide sequences and were aligned to IMGT TRB V, D and J references using MiTCR v1.1. The analysis was limited to V-J combinations with a frequency above 0.0001, which together covered just over 98% of the repertoires. For each V-J combination, a TCR clonal expansion and chaos score was defined as F50 clonal expansion divided by the chaos observed in the TCRdist matrix. Welch's t-statistics and random forest were used to reduce the features to about twelve V-J combinations, which were then used as input to a naive Bayes classifier. The similarity between thyroid and blood repertoires was quantified using the Morisita-Horn index. TCRdb itself trimmed the public reads at Q25 with fastp, ran MiXCR and retained productive beta chains. One record per CDR3 amino acid sequence lists the most common genes and DNA. The V and J calls come from TCRdb's annotation, not from the publication. This sample holds almost 750,000 distinct CDR3 sequences; roughly two fifths were observed only once. About 40% of the sample is held by the ten biggest clonotypes.

Compared with germline, V lacks 2 bases and J lacks 3 bases; bases without a gene match: 12. The CDR3, from cysteine to phenylalanine, totals 17 residues. Here the CDR3 DNA is all that survives: 51 bases in frame from base 1. This clonotype was picked up a small number of times. The target of this receptor is not known. No base quality values were provided; no much bigger clone lies one nucleotide off. Ophthalmopathy patients had moderately to severely active disease, Clinical Activity Score of at least 3, NOSPECS grade of at least 4, and disease duration under 3 months. Patients with other autoimmune diseases, uncontrolled infections, pregnancy or lactation were excluded from the study. Clinical symptoms, serum thyroxine, TRAb, thyroid ultrasound and orbital computed tomography were used for diagnosis. Ficoll-Paque density gradient centrifugation was used to isolate PBMCs from about 10 ml of fresh peripheral blood. Total RNA was extracted with Trizol reagent and quality-checked on an Agilent 2100 Bioanalyzer.

The material sequenced was peripheral blood. This TCR derives from an adult man with Graves' ophthalmopathy. The rearranged chain carries TRBV12-3 or TRBV12-4 and TRBJ2-7, with 8 middle bases fitting TRBD1. At the DNA level, the sequence is TGTGCCAGCAGTTTATTGGGTGGGGGGACAGGAGGCTACGAGCAGTACTTC. This encodes CASSLLGGGTGGYEQYF.